This is a list of T cell receptor beta chains from one sample in a study of blood T cell repertoires in COVID-19. The repertoire was sequenced with immunoSEQ multiplex PCR; TCRdb's copy has only in-frame clones and lacks some. The sample consists of 200,000 or so clones, about 87% of them appearing once. Sequencing was performed on PBMCs or T cells enriched from blood (not recorded which). The source is a woman in her twenties or thirties who had recovered from COVID-19. The CDR3 runs from the conserved cysteine through the conserved F or W. The D gene is left open where the match is weak. A clone size is listed for some rows: how often the clone was seen (once, few, many), or a class if it is expanded.

j_call	d_call	clone_size	v_call	cdr3_aa	cdr3_nt
TRBJ2-3	TRBD2	-	TRBV27	CASSLGGFGTDTQYF	TGTGCCAGCAGTTTGGGGGGGTTCGGCACAGATACGCAGTATTTT
TRBJ1-5	TRBD1	-	TRBV15	CATSRDGTEYNQPQHF	TGTGCCACCAGCAGAGACGGGACAGAATACAATCAGCCCCAGCATTTT
TRBJ1-2	-	-	TRBV9	CASSGEGGLYGYTF	TGTGCCAGCAGCGGTGAGGGAGGTTTATATGGCTACACCTTC
TRBJ2-3	TRBD1	-	TRBV7-3	CASSLTGGADTQYF	TGTGCCAGCAGCTTAACAGGGGGCGCAGATACGCAGTATTTT
TRBJ1-6	-	few	TRBV5-4	CASSPGQGINSPLHF	TGTGCCAGCAGCCCCGGGCAGGGCATCAATTCACCCCTCCACTTT
TRBJ1-2	-	-	TRBV10-3	CAISESEAGYTF	TGTGCCATCAGTGAGTCTGAGGCCGGCTACACCTTC
TRBJ1-1	TRBD1	-	TRBV9	CASSADRVNTEAFF	TGTGCCAGCAGCGCGGACAGGGTAAACACTGAAGCTTTCTTT
TRBJ1-1	-	-	TRBV5-6	CASWQGYMNTEAFF	TGTGCCAGCTGGCAGGGTTACATGAACACTGAAGCTTTCTTT
TRBJ1-2	TRBD1	-	TRBV4-3	CASSQDWGQGAYGYTF	TGCGCCAGCAGCCAAGACTGGGGACAGGGGGCGTATGGCTACACCTTC
TRBJ2-1	-	-	TRBV11-2	CASSTRLGGPNEQFF	TGTGCCAGCAGCACCCGACTTGGGGGCCCCAATGAGCAGTTCTTC
TRBJ2-1	TRBD2	-	TRBV4-3	CASSSRGGPHNEQFF	TGCGCCAGCAGCTCCCGGGGGGGGCCCCACAATGAGCAGTTCTTC
TRBJ1-3	TRBD1	-	TRBV7-8	CASSLKTGTGGNTIYF	TGTGCCAGCAGCTTGAAAACCGGGACAGGAGGAAACACCATATATTTT
TRBJ2-7	-	-	TRBV4-3	CASSQDWSGSYEQYF	TGCGCCAGCAGCCAAGATTGGAGCGGCTCCTACGAGCAGTACTTC
TRBJ1-2	-	once	TRBV4-3	CASSQDPDTFNYGYTF	TGCGCCAGCAGCCAAGATCCGGACACCTTCAACTATGGCTACACCTTC
TRBJ1-2	TRBD1	-	TRBV5-1	CASSPGQGANGYTF	TGCGCCAGCAGCCCCGGACAGGGGGCTAATGGCTACACCTTC
TRBJ2-7	-	-	TRBV21-1	CDRRVNEQYF	TGTGACCGGAGGGTCAACGAGCAGTACTTC
TRBJ1-1	-	-	TRBV9	CASSVQVNTEAFF	TGTGCCAGCAGCGTTCAGGTGAACACTGAAGCTTTCTTT
TRBJ2-3	-	-	TRBV5-1	CASSLEGTTSTDTQYF	TGCGCCAGCAGCTTGGAAGGGACAACTAGCACAGATACGCAGTATTTT
TRBJ1-1	-	-	TRBV7-3	CASSAQGTNTEAFF	TGTGCCAGCAGCGCTCAGGGGACCAACACTGAAGCTTTCTTT
TRBJ1-2	-	-	TRBV18	CASSPTRGGDYGYTF	TGTGCCAGCTCACCCACTCGGGGAGGGGACTATGGCTACACCTTC
TRBJ1-2	-	-	TRBV7-2	CASSLVVGAPNYGYTF	TGTGCCAGCAGCTTAGTGGTGGGGGCCCCTAACTATGGCTACACCTTC
TRBJ2-1	TRBD2	-	TRBV7-2	CASSLASGGNEQFF	TGTGCCAGCAGCTTAGCTAGCGGGGGAAATGAGCAGTTCTTC
TRBJ2-2	-	many	TRBV6-5	CASTYDSGTGELFF	TGTGCCAGCACCTACGATTCGGGCACCGGGGAGCTGTTTTTT
TRBJ1-1	-	-	TRBV29-1	CSVRETEAFF	TGCAGCGTCCGGGAGACTGAAGCTTTCTTT
TRBJ1-3	TRBD1	-	TRBV4-3	CASSQSSGTGSGNTIYF	TGCGCCAGCAGCCAATCGTCCGGGACAGGGTCTGGAAACACCATATATTTT
TRBJ1-3	-	-	TRBV4-2	CASSQREGGNTIYF	TGTGCCAGCAGCCAACGTGAGGGAGGAAACACCATATATTTT
TRBJ1-1	-	-	TRBV3-1/TRBV3-2	CASSPRATGGTEAFF	TGTGCCAGCAGCCCACGAGCAACCGGGGGGACTGAAGCTTTCTTT
TRBJ2-7	TRBD2	-	TRBV4-2	CASSQGTSNSYEQYF	TGTGCCAGCAGCCAAGGGACTAGCAACTCCTACGAGCAGTACTTC
TRBJ1-2	-	-	TRBV19	CASSIGRDWRGYTF	TGTGCCAGTAGTATTGGACGCGACTGGAGGGGCTACACCTTC
TRBJ2-7	-	-	TRBV10-3	CAIRRDNYEQYF	TGTGCCATCAGGAGGGACAACTACGAGCAGTACTTC
TRBJ1-5	-	-	TRBV9	CASSETGGGQPQHF	TGTGCCAGCAGCGAGACGGGGGGCGGTCAGCCCCAGCATTTT
TRBJ1-5	-	-	TRBV4-1	CASSQAGGEDQPQHF	TGCGCCAGCAGCCAAGCCGGAGGGGAAGATCAGCCCCAGCATTTT
TRBJ2-4	-	-	TRBV6-5	CASSYETVQYF	TGTGCCAGCAGTTACGAAACAGTTCAGTACTTC
TRBJ2-2	TRBD1	-	TRBV3-1/TRBV3-2	CASSQGQGAVGELFF	TGTGCCAGCAGCCAAGGACAGGGGGCGGTTGGGGAGCTGTTTTTT
TRBJ1-3	-	-	TRBV9	CASSGQGGTGNTIYF	TGTGCCAGCAGCGGACAAGGTGGAACTGGAAACACCATATATTTT
TRBJ2-1	TRBD2	-	TRBV7-2	CASSIGLAGLFF	TGTGCCAGCAGCATCGGACTAGCGGGGTTGTTCTTC
TRBJ1-4	TRBD1	-	TRBV9	CASSGGQGTNEKLFF	TGTGCCAGCAGCGGGGGACAGGGTACTAATGAAAAACTGTTTTTT
TRBJ2-1	TRBD1	-	TRBV5-6	CASSLVRQGAHEQFF	TGTGCCAGCAGCTTGGTGAGACAGGGTGCCCATGAGCAGTTCTTC
TRBJ1-6	TRBD1	-	TRBV11-3	CASSAQGPNSPLHF	TGTGCCAGCAGCGCACAGGGGCCTAATTCACCCCTCCACTTT
TRBJ1-2	-	-	TRBV9	CASSLGGAFGYTF	TGTGCCAGCAGCCTGGGAGGGGCGTTTGGCTACACCTTC
TRBJ1-2	TRBD1	-	TRBV29-1	CSVEDRGQRGGYTF	TGCAGCGTTGAAGATCGGGGACAGAGGGGGGGCTACACCTTC
TRBJ2-7	-	few	TRBV6-2/TRBV6-3	CASSYSRPGYSYEQYF	TGTGCCAGCAGTTACTCTAGGCCAGGATACTCCTACGAGCAGTACTTC
TRBJ2-7	-	-	TRBV4-3	CASSNDRTTYEQYF	TGCGCCAGCAGCAACGACAGGACAACCTACGAGCAGTACTTC
TRBJ2-3	TRBD2	-	TRBV2	CASTGRGGVDTQYF	TGTGCCAGCACGGGTCGCGGGGGGGTAGATACGCAGTATTTT
TRBJ2-5	-	-	TRBV12-3/TRBV12-4	CASTTGGQETQYF	TGTGCCAGCACCACCGGGGGTCAAGAGACCCAGTACTTC
TRBJ2-3	-	-	TRBV12-3/TRBV12-4	CASSLAYSTQYF	TGTGCCAGCAGTTTAGCCTATTCCACGCAGTATTTT
TRBJ1-2	TRBD1	-	TRBV28	CASSSTGGVYGYTF	TGTGCCAGCAGTTCGACAGGGGGAGTCTATGGCTACACCTTC
TRBJ2-7	-	-	TRBV11-2	CASSLDQGRKYEQYF	TGTGCCAGCAGCTTAGATCAGGGTCGAAAGTACGAGCAGTACTTC
TRBJ2-7	TRBD1	-	TRBV7-2	CASSLGRDRSRDEQYF	TGTGCCAGCAGTCTCGGACGGGACAGGTCTAGGGACGAGCAGTACTTC
TRBJ1-2	-	-	TRBV12-3/TRBV12-4	CASKGGTNYGYTF	TGTGCCAGCAAAGGAGGGACGAACTATGGCTACACCTTC
TRBJ2-3	TRBD2	-	TRBV11-3	CASSLGRLAGVNTDTQYF	TGTGCCAGCAGCTTAGGCCGACTAGCGGGGGTTAACACAGATACGCAGTATTTT